The 20 T cell receptor beta chains given below trace back to one sample, sequenced in a study of blood T cell repertoires in COVID-19. TCRdb keeps only in-frame clones here, not all; method: immunoSEQ multiplex PCR. This table has about 93,000 clones, roughly 80% appearing once. The sample comprised peripheral blood. The receptors shown here come from a human donor in a cohort sampled during active COVID-19.

The chain is built from TRBV7-9 and TRBJ2-1, with 7 nucleotides matching TRBD2. The V and J ends lost 5 bases and 6 bases, in that order; junction bases with no gene match: 10. CDR1 and CDR2 from the germline V gene are SEHNR and FQNEAQ (reference sequence). This CDR3 has 15 amino acids. This CDR3 reads CASSEREIGFNEQFF. DNA for the CDR3: TGTGCCAGCAGCGAGCGGGAAATCGGTTTCAATGAGCAGTTCTTC.

CDR3 in amino acids: CASSVAGQVTDTQYF. The CDR3 nucleotides are TGTGCCAGCAGCGTAGCGGGACAAGTCACAGATACGCAGTATTTT. The chain employs TRBV9 and TRBJ2-3; TRBD1 is a possible D gene (6 bases). This CDR3 has 15 residues. In germline, CDR1 is SGDLS, CDR2 YYNGEE. V was cut by 0 bases and J by 2 bases, with 10 bases left in between.

The V gene is TRBV11-2, the J gene TRBJ2-2; 8 nucleotides match TRBD1. Trimming took 1 base from V and 5 from J; bases not matched to a gene: 3. The CDR3 runs 15 residues. Germline V gene data show CDR1 as SGHAT and CDR2 as FQNNGV. The CDR3 here is CASSLGQGATGELFF. CDR3 DNA: TGTGCCAGCAGCTTAGGCCAGGGGGCAACCGGGGAGCTGTTTTTT. The variable domain in full, with the rest retrieved from reference TRBV11-2 and TRBJ2-2, is EAGVAQSPRYKIIEKRQSVAFWCNPISGHATLYWYQQILGQGPKLLIQFQNNGVVDDSQLPKDRFSAERLKGVDSTLKIQPAKLEDSAVYLCASSLGQGATGELFFGEGSRLTVL.

This sequence joins TRBV28 and TRBJ1-5, with D perhaps TRBD1 (5 bases). The V end lost 7 bases, the J end lost 1 base, and 5 bases lay between the germline ends. Germline loops: CDR1 MDHEN, CDR2 SYDVKM. CDR3 length: 12 amino acids. The CDR3 region has the DNA TGTGCCAGCACAGGGAGCAATCAGCCCCAGCATTTT. Protein: CASTGSNQPQHF.

The rearrangement joins TRBV18 to TRBJ2-1, with 9 positions matching TRBD2. The V gene's germline CDR1 is KGHSH and CDR2 LQKENI. The CDR3 consists of 16 residues. V lost 2 bases, J lost 2 bases, and 4 bases stayed unmatched. The CDR3 DNA reads as TGTGCCAGCTCACCAAGTCTAGCGGGACCCTACAATGAGCAGTTCTTC. It codes for CASSPSLAGPYNEQFF. The whole variable domain, remainder taken from reference TRBV18 and TRBJ2-1, is NAGVMQNPRHLVRRRGQEARLRCSPMKGHSHVYWYRQLPEEGLKFMVYLQKENIIDESGMPKERFSAEFPKEGPSILRIQQVVRGDSAAYFCASSPSLAGPYNEQFFGPGTRLTVL.

CDR3 protein: CASSLSAGRAEAFF. As DNA, the CDR3 is TGTGCCAGCAGTTTATCGGCGGGGAGGGCTGAAGCTTTCTTT. J is TRBJ1-1 and V is TRBV28; D gene ambiguous. Trimming removed 1 base from V and 6 bases from J, with 12 bases in between. Germline V gene data show CDR1 as MDHEN and CDR2 as SYDVKM. CDR3 length: 14 amino acids. Based on the CDR3 plus reference TRBV28 and TRBJ1-1, the full variable domain is DVKVTQSSRYLVKRTGEKVFLECVQDMDHENMFWYRQDPGLGLRLIYFSYDVKMKEKGDIPEGYSVSREKKERFSLILESASTNQTSMYLCASSLSAGRAEAFFGQGTRLTVV.

V gene TRBV14 combines with J gene TRBJ2-6, with D unclear. With 0 bases removed from V and 1 base from J, the gap between germline ends came to 13 bases. Germline CDR1 is SGHDN and CDR2 is FVKESK. This CDR3 region has 18 residues. Written as DNA, the CDR3 is TGTGCCAGCAGCCAAGATCTTGGGCTCCCGTCTGGGGCCAACGTCCTGACTTTC. Protein product: CASSQDLGLPSGANVLTF.

This clone was recorded only once. The rearrangement uses TRBV5-1 and TRBJ2-7, with D maybe TRBD1 (5 bases). V was pared by 1 base and J by 6 bases, with 17 bases between. In germline, CDR1 is SGHRS, CDR2 YFSETQ. This CDR3 is built from 15 residues. CDR3: CASSLFGARDGEQYF. CDR3 sequence (DNA): TGCGCCAGCAGCTTGTTTGGCGCCAGGGATGGCGAGCAGTACTTC.

Written as DNA, the CDR3 is TGTGCCAGCCTCAAAACCGGGAGCAATCAGCCCCAGCATTTT. Protein: CASLKTGSNQPQHF. This rearrangement joins TRBV28 to TRBJ1-5; no clear D. Germline V gives CDR1 MDHEN, CDR2 SYDVKM. Trimming took 8 bases from V and 1 from J, leaving 12 bases between them. CDR3 length: 14 residues.

The chain has TRBV5-1 and TRBJ2-7; 8 bases line up with TRBD1. In germline, CDR1 is SGHRS, CDR2 YFSETQ. V lost 1 base to trimming and J lost 4 bases; unmatched junction nucleotides: 4. CDR3 length: 14 residues. The CDR3 here is CASSLQQGGYEQYF. Written as DNA, the CDR3 is TGCGCCAGCAGCTTGCAACAGGGGGGTTACGAGCAGTACTTC.

The gene calls are TRBV9 and TRBJ1-4; D unclear. The CDR3 length is 16 residues. V lost 4 bases, J lost 0 bases, and 13 bases lay in between. The germline V gene has CDR1 SGDLS and CDR2 YYNGEE. DNA of the CDR3: TGTGCCAGCAGCCCAGTGATCGAAGCAACTAATGAAAAACTGTTTTTT. This codes for CASSPVIEATNEKLFF.

This chain joins TRBV4-1 and TRBJ2-7; 8 nucleotides agree with TRBD1. Germline V gene data show CDR1 as MGHRA and CDR2 as YSYEKL. CDR3 length equals 14 residues. Germline trimming cut 6 bases from V and 2 bases from J; bases unmatched to any gene: 6. CDR3 sequence (DNA): TGCGCCAGCAGGGATGACAGGGGAACCTACGAGCAGTACTTC. Its translation is CASRDDRGTYEQYF.

The J gene is TRBJ1-3, the V gene TRBV2; no definite D call. The germline V gene encodes CDR1 SNHLY and CDR2 FYNNEI. V was clipped by 8 bases and J by 0 bases, with 8 bases between them. This CDR3 spans 13 amino acids. The CDR3 DNA is TGTGCCAGCGAACGGAGCTCTGGAAACACCATATATTTT. It is translated as CASERSSGNTIYF.

Notes on this clone: Other DNA sequences from this sample encode an identical CDR3 as well. CDR3 region: CASSQGRGASYEQYF. The CDR3 DNA follows: TGTGCCAGCAGCCAAGGCCGGGGGGCCTCCTACGAGCAGTACTTC. This chain uses TRBV4-2 with TRBJ2-7, with a possible D match to TRBD2 (7 bases). Germline V lookup: CDR1 LGHNA, CDR2 YNFKEQ. The CDR3 extends over 15 amino acids. The V gene lost 1 base and the J gene lost 0 bases, with 10 bases spanning the gap.

This chain connects TRBV5-1 to TRBJ2-2, with TRBD1 matching over 8 bases. V shed 1 base and J 4 bases; nucleotides not matched to a gene: 6. CDR1 is SGHRS, CDR2 YFSETQ, per germline. The CDR3 is 16 residues long. CDR3 sequence (DNA): TGCGCCAGCAGCTTGTATAGGACAGGGATCACCGGGGAGCTGTTTTTT. As protein: CASSLYRTGITGELFF.

The gene calls are TRBV12-3 or TRBV12-4 and TRBJ1-2; D perhaps matches TRBD1 (6 bases). The CDR3 has 12 amino acids. Trimming removed 8 bases from V and 8 bases from J, with 15 bases in between. CDR3 residues: CASCGGGRGYTF. The CDR3 DNA reads TGTGCCAGCTGTGGGGGGGGGCGGGGCTACACCTTC.

The CDR3, as DNA: TGTGCCAGCAGCGCCGACAGGGTCAATAATGAAAAACTGTTTTTT. Translated, it gives CASSADRVNNEKLFF. V usage is TRBV2 and J usage is TRBJ1-4, with TRBD1 matching over 7 bases. The length of the CDR3 is 15 residues. V lost 6 bases, J lost 4 bases, and 8 bases stayed unmatched. Germline V gene data show CDR1 as SNHLY and CDR2 as FYNNEI.

V gene TRBV30 combines with J gene TRBJ1-4; 7 bases match TRBD1. The CDR3 is 14 residues long. Germline CDR1 and CDR2: GTSNPN and SVGIG (reference sequence). After removal of 4 bases from V and 8 bases from J, the junction contained 10 bases not matched to a gene. CDR3 nucleotide sequence: TGTGCCTGGAATGGGCAGGGGGTAGGGGAAAAACTGTTTTTT. This sequence encodes CAWNGQGVGEKLFF.

V is TRBV7-8 and J is TRBJ2-1, with TRBD2 as a possible D gene (6 bases). V was cut by 5 bases and J by 0 bases, with 14 bases left in between. The germline V gene has CDR1 SGHVS and CDR2 FQNEAQ. This CDR3 is built from 16 residues. In DNA, the CDR3 is TGTGCCAGCAGCCCACACGGGGGAATCTCCTACAATGAGCAGTTCTTC. Translating it yields CASSPHGGISYNEQFF. The full variable domain, completed using reference TRBV7-8 and TRBJ2-1, is GAGVSQSPRYKVAKRGQDVALRCDPISGHVSLFWYQQALGQGPEFLTYFQNEAQLDKSGLPSDRFFAERPEGSVSTLKIQRTQQEDSAVYLCASSPHGGISYNEQFFGPGTRLTVL.

Only one count was recorded for this clone. This chain connects TRBV5-5 to TRBJ1-3, with a tentative D call TRBD1 (5 bases). CDR3 length: 19 amino acids. The V end lost 4 bases, the J end lost 4 bases, and 27 bases lay between the germline ends. In germline, CDR1 is SGHKS, CDR2 YYEKEE (reference sequence). The DNA of the CDR3 is TGTGCCAGCAGCGTAAGACAGCCAACATCTGCGGCAGGGGGAAACACCATATATTTT. It translates to CASSVRQPTSAAGGNTIYF. Drawing the rest from reference TRBV5-5 and TRBJ1-3, the complete variable domain is DAGVTQSPTHLIKTRGQQVTLRCSPISGHKSVSWYQQVLGQGPQFIFQYYEKEERGRGNFPDRFSARQFPNYSSELNVNALLLGDSALYLCASSVRQPTSAAGGNTIYFGEGSWLTVV.